The text below deals with one T cell receptor (beta chain). Its antigen is still unknown. Other DNA sequences in the same sample also yield this CDR3. Sequencing used immunoSEQ multiplex PCR; TCRdb keeps in-frame clones, though not all of them. This sample has approximately 2,300,000 clones, with under 95% found just once. This sample stems from a study of shared clonotypes between healthy human individuals. Study at large: Each donor's CD4 naive and CD4 memory cells filled three plates apiece, CD8 naive two, and CD8 memory one.

Study-wide findings and caveats: Sample collection involved blood only; tissue repertoires are likely different.

Germline CDR1 reads MNHEY; CDR2 reads SVGAGI. J lost 1 base, V lost 6 bases, and 4 bases had no gene match. The CDR3 spans 15 residues. The source of this sequence is a man aged 18 to 30 in good health. Some clones in this sample may be carry-over from other donors' samples. The sequencing sample was made of naive CD4+ T cells from PBMCs. Described subset: CD45RA+ positively selected. The rearrangement links TRBV6-5 to TRBJ1-5, with TRBD1 identical over 9 bases. The CDR3 loop reads CASRRDRASNQPQHF. CDR3 nucleotide sequence: TGTGCCAGCAGAAGGGACAGGGCAAGCAATCAGCCCCAGCATTTT.